This entry describes one T cell receptor beta chain. Its matching antigen is unknown. The sample is drawn from a study of long-term antiretroviral therapy in people with HIV. Overall study findings and caveats: Diversity measured after ART increased yet remained under transplant donor controls. Versus controls, repertoires in people with HIV had narrower CDR3 length ranges. At every time point, clones expanded before ART dominated the repertoire.

The germline CDR1 and CDR2 sequences are LNHDA and SQIVND (reference sequence). The CDR3 is 13 amino acids. V lost 5 bases and J lost 7, with 9 bases in between. Going into DNA extraction, samples held 1-10 million cryopreserved PBMC. Runs used v3.0 of the immunoSEQ assay and were done at survey level. The assay was immunoSEQ multiplex PCR, and TCRdb's table has in-frame clones only and misses some. The sample includes 11,000 to 15,000 clones, 75% to 85% of them seen just once. This sequence originates from a man aged 40-50 years with HIV. The sequences come from unsorted PBMCs, collected 3.1 years after starting antiretroviral therapy. The chain employs TRBV19 and TRBJ1-6, with D perhaps TRBD1 (6 bases). The DNA for the CDR3 is TGTGCCAGTAGTGTCCAGGGGAATTCACCCCTCCACTTT. Its protein product is CASSVQGNSPLHF.